This TCR beta chain emerged from a study of cytomegalovirus exposure and HLA in healthy donors (dated by TCRdb to about 2017). Notes on the research overall: An earlier analysis of roughly 610 of the donors reported 250 to 350 Gb of sequence data and some 110 million unique TCR beta sequences obtained from approximately 180 million T cells. In an earlier analysis of roughly 600 of the donors, high-throughput TCR beta sequencing was used to judge whether each TCR beta V gene segment behaved as functional or pseudogenic. An early release covering 550 to 650 HLA-typed donors comprised about 320 gigabases of sequencing data and about 90 million unique TCR sequences. Donor age, sex, ethnicity and CMV serostatus were compiled alongside the repertoire data. The study aimed to test whether cataloging public T cell receptors could reveal signatures of past pathogen exposure. In addition to the first cohort of several hundred subjects, a separate validation cohort of about 120 different subjects was used. The T cell repertoires of roughly 660 subjects were profiled by immunosequencing and related to cytomegalovirus serostatus. Across some 400 genotyped donors of the cohort, an average of roughly 250,000 unique TCR beta nucleotide sequences per donor were sequenced, and 15% to 20% of those sequences were non-productive. To predict cytomegalovirus infection status, the study combined high-throughput TCR immunosequencing, statistical association of individual TCRs with disease status, and machine learning. Of the 398 genotyped donors, 70% to 90% were placed in the genetic ancestry cluster associated with self-reported Caucasian donors. To study patterns of TCR occurrence, a later analysis re-analyzed previously published TCR beta repertoires from just over 650 donors and added high-resolution HLA genotyping. A later genetic analysis used genome-wide SNP genotypes for about 65% of the roughly 700 donors, treating that subset as a discovery cohort. The later analysis used no new phenotypic data to find candidate immune exposures, relying instead on TCR beta sequences and their occurrence across donors. HLA typing included class I and class II loci at four-digit resolution. Every repertoire in the discovery cohort had been generated on one and the same sequencing platform. Typing coverage varied by locus: roughly 629-640 donors for A, B, C, DRB1 and DQB1; roughly 520 for DQA1; over 600 for DPA1; 450 to 480 for DPB1. Roughly 5 DR-DQ haplotypes were handled as single units for association and clustering, since linkage in the cohort was strong. Study-wide findings and limitations: According to a later analysis, parvovirus B19, influenza, CMV and Epstein-Barr virus appeared linked to several top co-occurrence clusters. While some public TCRs were present in many individuals, most TCR sequences turned up only very rarely across donors. In vitro tests confirmed that a few of the cytomegalovirus-associated TCR beta chains recognize cytomegalovirus antigens. Roughly uniform sequencing depth across donors was assumed in presence/absence analyses, although this assumption may not hold. In the study, around 150 TCR beta chains were listed as associated with cytomegalovirus. In a later genetic analysis, a missense DCLRE1C variant was associated with V-gene and J-gene trimming of TCR beta chains, and the association was replicated in an independent cohort. A later analysis found that most CMV-associated TCR beta chains appeared HLA-restricted, with HLA associations seemingly driven largely by CMV exposure. A further reported finding was that TCR beta sequences accurately predicted the HLA-A and HLA-B alleles for most subjects in the first cohort. In both the original and validation cohorts, the classifier was reported to diagnose cytomegalovirus status with high specificity and sensitivity. Strong co-occurrence of HLA alleles, especially DR and DQ, made assigning TCR associations to individual alleles difficult. In a later analysis, 15,000 to 20,000 TCR beta sequences were associated with specific HLA alleles at a false discovery rate of 0.05. An earlier analysis of some 560 of the donors showed that most TCR beta V segments appeared in productive rearrangements either about 87% or about 30% of the time, which broadly matched IMGT annotations. This cohort had only TCR beta chains sequenced, and the lack of alpha or paired-chain data limited which features could be detected. A group of highly shared sequence variants was considered likely to be a technical artifact of the sequencing pipeline. In a later genetic analysis, fewer N-insertions in productive TCRs were reported among donors in an Asian-associated ancestry cluster than the roughly 700-donor mean. The authors suggested that the approach could potentially be generalized to other disease states and immunological phenotypes. The earlier analysis of fewer than 750 of the donors excluded seventeen rarely observed V segments, including chromosome 9 orphons, because counts were too low. Immune exposure information for the cohort was limited to CMV serostatus. Some IMGT-functional V segments, including TRBV6-2 and TRBV6-3, could not be told apart with the 87-base-pair reads, so those segments were excluded. Correlated functional status among segregating V segments might be attributable to linkage disequilibrium, but an unknown experimental factor could not be ruled out. Compared with equally common non-associated chains, HLA-associated TCR beta chains in a later analysis were more clonally expanded and had lower generation probabilities. Because some donors lacked HLA typing at each locus, the association tests relied only on the typed subset. In a later analysis, the rate of TCR association differed among HLA loci, with DRB1 alleles having the most associated TCRs and HLA-C alleles having the fewest.

CDR1 and CDR2 are read off the germline V gene (reference sequence) as SEHNR and FQNEAQ. V and J lose 5 bases and 6 bases, and a span of 10 bases separates them. From the cysteine through the phenylalanine, the CDR3 covers 12 amino acids. Only the CDR3 region is kept as DNA, spanning 36 bases read in frame from base 1. The cohort was made up of roughly 670 healthy bone marrow donors. All cohort members were sampled while nominally healthy, although unrecorded immune exposures were likely present. The donor tested CMV seronegative, placing the donor among the 352 seronegative members of the cohort. A peripheral blood sample was collected from each donor, and TCR beta sequencing was performed on peripheral blood mononuclear cells. The Qiagen DNeasy Blood Extraction Kit was used to extract genomic DNA from the blood cell samples. With respect to this clone: The antigen it binds to is not known. There are no base qualities to consult, and no much larger clone falls within one base.

Library construction relied on the immunoSEQ multiplex PCR assay. For the multiplex PCR, a mixture combining 60 forward primers for TCR Vbeta segments and 13 reverse primers for TCR Jbeta segments was used. Amplification of the CDR3 region of rearranged TCR beta genes was performed with a multiplex PCR assay on genomic DNA. The amplified TCR beta libraries were sequenced on the Illumina HiSeq System as 87-base-pair reads. Processing in the source paper ran as follows. Across the 670 or so repertoires, a later analysis counted some 80 million unique TCR beta chains, about 10 million of which were shared by at least two donors. A nearest-neighbor algorithm error-corrected the raw reads and collapsed the reads into unique sequences, merging closely related sequences to remove PCR and sequencing errors. Alignment of CDR3 sequences to IMGT reference sequences was used to assign V, D and J gene segments. Each retained sequence needed at least a six-nucleotide match to both a V gene segment and a J gene segment. Rearrangements were called productive when the CDR3 lacked stop codons and stayed in frame with V and J; all others were non-productive. CDR3 was defined by IMGT convention, running from the second conserved V-encoded cysteine to the conserved J-encoded phenylalanine. In an earlier analysis of more than 550 of the donors, sequences lacking an unambiguous match to a single V gene segment were excluded. An earlier analysis of about 600 of the donors called V segments functional above 56.7% productive rearrangements and segregating when the between-donor standard deviation exceeded 5%. To diagnose cytomegalovirus status from the catalog of TCR beta chain sequences, a statistical classification framework was built. V and J gene assignment, in a later analysis, came from comparing TCR nucleotide sequences with IMGT/GENE-DB human TR gene sequences. The TCRdist pipeline was used in a later analysis to assign CDR3 sequences and most-parsimonious VDJ recombination scenarios. In a later analysis, each TCR beta chain was defined by its CDR3 amino acid sequence together with its V-gene family, and reads without a unique V-gene family were excluded. As a way to deal with suspected cross-contamination and a sequencing artifact, a later analysis dropped hundreds of nucleotide sequences that were highly shared and had low generation probability. A later analysis calculated a clonal expansion index for each public chain from normalized within-repertoire ranks of inferred template counts. Generation probabilities in a later analysis came from a VDJ recombination model fitted to out-of-frame rearrangements, and those results were checked against IGoR. A later analysis scored TCR-TCR, TCR-HLA and TCR-CMV co-occurrence with hypergeometric tests, applying a repertoire-size bias correction to TCR pairs. A later analysis estimated false discovery rates by permuting HLA or CMV assignments 20 times. In a later analysis, co-occurring TCRs were grouped using DBSCAN, and TCRdist sequence similarity was added for clustering within HLA-allele-positive subsets. Co-occurrence clustering excluded repertoires with fewer than 30,000 or more than 120,000 public chains, plus five with anomalous nucleotide sharing. TCRdb retrieved this table from immuneACCESS and kept in-frame rearrangements only. Not all clones are present; in checked studies, unresolved V genes account for under half, and no reason is known for the remainder. Clone size and the V and J calls come from that table; the DNA yielded D and trimming. Recorded for this sample are about 130,000 clones; about 84% of them occurred a single time. In total, the top ten clones hold less than 4.5% of the sample.

The sequence was collected from a middle-aged man in good health and CMV-seronegative. This chain joins TRBV7-9 to TRBJ1-2; TRBD1 could be the D gene, as 6 bases match. What was sequenced was PBMCs. This receptor has the CDR3 CASSQRGNGYTF. The nucleotides are TGTGCCAGCAGCCAAAGGGGGAATGGCTACACCTTC.